The 13 T cell receptor beta chains listed next were all sequenced from one sample in a study of T cell changes during pregnancy in multiple sclerosis. TCRdb's copy holds only in-frame clones and misses some; the assay was immunoSEQ multiplex PCR. The sample has roughly 100,000 clones, less than 95% seen once. Sequencing was performed on peripheral blood, taken after pregnancy. All receptors come from a female donor with multiple sclerosis, enrolled in a pregnancy study.

The rearrangement joins TRBV13 to TRBJ1-2; 9 bases align to TRBD1. Germline V lookup: CDR1 PRHDT, CDR2 FYEKMQ (reference sequence). The junction had 2 bases not matched to a gene; V was cut back by 0 bases and J by 3 bases. The CDR3 totals 15 residues. CDR3 sequence reads: CASSLGQGADYGYTF. The CDR3, as DNA: TGTGCCAGCAGCTTAGGACAGGGGGCAGACTATGGCTACACCTTC. Variable domain in full (rest from reference TRBV13 and TRBJ1-2): AAGVIQSPRHLIKEKRETATLKCYPIPRHDTVYWYQQGPGQDPQFLISFYEKMQSDKGSIPDRFSAQQFSDYHSELNMSSLELGDSALYFCASSLGQGADYGYTFGSGTRLTVV.

This chain connects TRBV19 to TRBJ1-5, with D unresolved. This CDR3 has 15 amino acids. The V end lost 7 bases, the J end lost 6 bases, and 19 bases lay between the germline ends. Germline V CDR1 and CDR2: LNHDA, SQIVND (reference sequence). CDR3 residues: CASTQWEREGQPQHF. CDR3 coding DNA: TGTGCCAGTACCCAATGGGAGAGGGAAGGTCAGCCCCAGCATTTT.

The gene calls are TRBV7-9 and TRBJ2-2; tentative D call: TRBD1 (5 bases). CDR3 length: 14 residues. CDR1 and CDR2 from the germline V gene are SEHNR and FQNEAQ (reference sequence). Trimming cost V 3 bases and J 6 bases, with 11 bases left between them. The chain's CDR3 is CASSLGLNSGELFF. The CDR3 DNA reads as TGTGCCAGCAGCTTGGGGCTCAATTCCGGGGAGCTGTTTTTT.

The rearrangement links TRBV7-3 to TRBJ2-1; TRBD2 matches at 8 bases. Trimming at V came to 1 base and at J to 10 bases, leaving 3 bases not matched to a gene. Germline lookup yields CDR1 SGHTA and CDR2 FQGTGA. There are 13 residues in the CDR3. CDR3 residues: CASSLNTGGEQFF. CDR3 DNA: TGTGCCAGCAGCTTAAACACGGGAGGGGAGCAGTTCTTC.

The rearrangement links TRBV5-1 to TRBJ2-3, with TRBD1 identical over 8 bases. CDR1 and CDR2 (germline): SGHRS, YFSETQ. The CDR3 length is 12 residues. J gave up 10 bases and V 0 bases, and 1 base lay outside the gene matches. CDR3 protein: CASSLGTGPQYF. The CDR3 DNA reads as TGCGCCAGCAGCTTGGGGACAGGGCCGCAGTATTTT.

This clone was seen only a few times. The V call is TRBV9, the J call TRBJ2-7; perhaps TRBD2 as D (6 bases). CDR1 SGDLS and CDR2 YYNGEE come from the germline V gene. The V and J ends lost 3 bases and 4 bases respectively, with 14 bases between them. The CDR3 has 14 amino acids. CDR3 bases: TGTGCCAGCAGCGAGACTAGTCATTCGTACGAGCAGTACTTC. It translates to CASSETSHSYEQYF.

J is TRBJ1-2 and V is TRBV30; D gene uncertain. CDR1 GTSNPN and CDR2 SVGIG come from the germline V gene (reference sequence). Deletions cut 0 bases from V and 4 bases from J, with 15 bases between. The CDR3 has 15 amino acids. CDR3 coding DNA: TGTGCCTGGAGTGTACGTCGTCGAGTAAGCTATGGCTACACCTTC. Protein sequence: CAWSVRRRVSYGYTF.

J is TRBJ2-1 and V is TRBV10-3; 9 nucleotides align to TRBD1. Trimming took 6 bases from V and 3 from J; bases not matched to a gene: 12. The CDR3 runs 17 residues. Per germline, CDR1 ENHRY and CDR2 SYGVKD. CDR3 loop: CAIRGGNRDRDYNEQFF. The DNA for the CDR3 is TGTGCCATCAGGGGCGGAAACCGGGACAGGGACTACAATGAGCAGTTCTTC.

This clone was detected only once. The V and J genes are TRBV13 and TRBJ1-1; tentatively, D is TRBD1 (5 bases). V was pared by 2 bases and J by 10 bases, with 17 bases between. Per the germline V gene, CDR1 is PRHDT and CDR2 is FYEKMQ (reference sequence). This CDR3 spans 14 amino acids. The CDR3 coding sequence is TGTGCCAGCAGCTTACGGCTGGAGGGGTCGGGAGCTTTCTTT. Protein: CASSLRLEGSGAFF.

The chain is built from TRBV30 and TRBJ2-3, with 13 bases fitting TRBD2. J was trimmed by 7 bases and V by 3 bases; bases with no gene match: 7. CDR1 and CDR2 from the germline V gene are GTSNPN and SVGIG (reference sequence). This CDR3 contains 15 residues. The DNA of the CDR3 is TGTGCCTGGAGCTCCGGGACTAGCGGGGAGCATACGCAGTATTTT. It is translated as CAWSSGTSGEHTQYF.

The V call is TRBV6-5, the J call TRBJ1-1; 10 bases align to TRBD1. CDR3 size: 15 residues. Germline trimming cut 5 bases from V and 1 base from J; bases unmatched to any gene: 4. The germline gives CDR1 MNHEY, CDR2 SVGAGI. CDR3 in DNA: TGTGCCAGCAGTCCGGGACAGGGGACGAACACTGAAGCTTTCTTT. Translating gives CASSPGQGTNTEAFF.

The chain is built from TRBV4-1 and TRBJ2-5; TRBD2 aligns across 9 bases. Trimming removed 4 bases from V and 6 bases from J; junction bases left unmatched: 3. CDR3 size: 13 residues. Germline V gene data show CDR1 as MGHRA and CDR2 as YSYEKL. CDR3: CASSPGLAKTQYF. CDR3 bases: TGCGCCAGCAGCCCGGGACTAGCAAAGACCCAGTACTTC.

The chain joins TRBV6-4 to TRBJ2-7; 8 bases line up with TRBD1. The CDR3 has 14 residues. With V trimmed by 3 bases and J by 0 bases, 1 base remained unmatched. Germline assignment: CDR1 MRHNA and CDR2 SNTAGT. The CDR3 coding sequence is TGTGCCAGCAGTGAACAGGGGGACTCCTACGAGCAGTACTTC. Translation gives CASSEQGDSYEQYF.